Below are 13 T cell receptor beta chains sequenced from a single sample in a study of metastatic and nonmetastatic thyroid tumors. Through MiXCR, TCRdb re-clonotyped the PCR reads. The sample holds about 13,000 clones, 25% to 40% seen once. Patients had received no treatment of any kind before thyroid surgery. Sample: tumor tissue. Receptors were obtained from a male donor with papillary thyroid cancer or a benign thyroid nodule (not recorded which). Some clones in this sample may be carry-over from other donors' samples.

The chain is built from TRBV28 and TRBJ1-2, with unresolved D. This CDR3 has 10 residues. Germline lookup yields CDR1 MDHEN and CDR2 SYDVKM. V dropped 1 base and J dropped 6 bases, with 0 bases sitting between them. The CDR3 region has the DNA TGTGCCAGCAGTTTATATGGCTACACCTTC. The encoded protein is CASSLYGYTF.

This clone was detected a few times. This chain connects TRBV27 to TRBJ2-7; D ambiguous. Deletions cut 6 bases from V and 0 bases from J, with 12 bases between. The germline CDR1 and CDR2 sequences are MNHEY and SMNVEV (reference sequence). This CDR3 comprises 14 residues. CDR3: CASRGIGASYEQYF. The CDR3 DNA reads TGTGCCAGCAGAGGTATTGGTGCCTCCTACGAGCAGTACTTC.

On this clone itself: It is likely a read error, because the conserved phenylalanine at the end of the CDR3 is missing. The gene calls are TRBV6-2 or TRBV6-3 and TRBJ2-7, with D maybe TRBD2 (6 bases). Germline V CDR1 and CDR2: MNHEY, SVGEGT. The CDR3 is 14 amino acids. CDR3 sequence reads: CASSYRDSYYKQYL. The CDR3 DNA follows: TGTGCCAGCAGTTACCGGGACTCTTACTACAAGCAGTACTTA.

CDR3 residues: CASSLSRRVPGYTF. CDR3 DNA sequence: TGTGCCAGCAGTTTATCCCGACGGGTTCCCGGCTACACCTTC. The rearrangement joins TRBV12-3 or TRBV12-4 to TRBJ1-2; the D is unclear. CDR3 size: 14 residues. Trimming stripped 2 bases from V and 8 bases from J, with 15 bases between.

The sample holds a few counts of this clone. The chain links TRBV6-5 to TRBJ2-7; 7 nucleotides line up with TRBD2. The ends lost 2 bases at V and 3 bases at J; junction bases unmatched: 4. The CDR3 has 14 residues. Germline assignment: CDR1 MNHEY and CDR2 SVGAGI. CDR3 coding DNA: TGTGCCAGCAGTTACGGGGGGGAATTCTACGAGCAGTACTTC. Its protein product is CASSYGGEFYEQYF.

This sequence joins TRBV14 and TRBJ2-1, with D maybe TRBD2 (6 bases). The germline CDR1 and CDR2 sequences are SGHDN and FVKESK. Between the trimmed V and J ends, which lost 8 bases and 5 bases, there was a span of 19 bases. The CDR3 runs 15 residues. CDR3 bases: TGTGCCAGCCTCCGGGGCGGGATGGGGAACAATGAGCAGTTCTTC. It encodes CASLRGGMGNNEQFF.

The rearrangement links TRBV11-1 to TRBJ2-1; a possible D gene is TRBD1 (5 bases). Germline V CDR1 and CDR2: SGHAT, FQDESV (reference sequence). The CDR3 consists of 18 residues. V lost 5 bases, J lost 4 bases, and 24 bases lay in between. The CDR3 nucleotides are TGTGCCAGCAGCCACGCCCCGACTCACCCTAGGGGTTACAATGAGCAGTTCTTC. Protein sequence: CASSHAPTHPRGYNEQFF. The full variable domain, rest sourced from reference TRBV11-1 and TRBJ2-1, is EAEVAQSPRYKITEKSQAVAFWCDPISGHATLYWYRQILGQGPELLVQFQDESVVDDSQLPKDRFSAERLKGVDSTLKIQPAELGDSAMYLCASSHAPTHPRGYNEQFFGPGTRLTVL.

This clone has a handful of counts. The chain recombines TRBV6-4 with TRBJ2-1, with D tentatively TRBD2 (5 bases). The ends were cut back, 4 bases at V and 1 base at J, with 8 bases in the middle. The CDR3 runs to 14 residues. Germline CDR1 and CDR2: MRHNA and SNTAGT. Written as DNA, the CDR3 is TGTGCCAGCAGTGTAGGAGGTTCCTACAATGAGCAGTTCTTC. Protein sequence: CASSVGGSYNEQFF.

This chain uses TRBV5-8 with TRBJ2-7; tentatively, D is TRBD1 or TRBD2 (6 bases each). Germline CDR1 and CDR2: SGHTS and YDEGEE. The CDR3 extends over 15 amino acids. V shed 6 bases and J shed 2 bases, with 18 bases lying between them. DNA for the CDR3: TGTGCCAGCACCACCGGGGGCGGCAGGACCTACGAGCAGTACTTC. Translation: CASTTGGGRTYEQYF.

This clone rates as medium-sized. This chain connects TRBV27 to TRBJ2-1; possibly TRBD1 for D (5 bases). V was shortened by 6 bases and J by 0 bases, with 12 bases between the two germline ends. This CDR3 comprises 15 residues. Germline CDR1 MNHEY, CDR2 SMNVEV (reference sequence). CDR3 residues: CASRVQGPSYNEQFF. In DNA, the CDR3 is TGTGCCAGCAGGGTCCAGGGCCCCTCCTACAATGAGCAGTTCTTC.

In this sample, this clone turned up a few times. The V call is TRBV6-1, the J call TRBJ2-7; no firm D call. There are 12 residues in the CDR3. V was pared by 4 bases and J by 0 bases, with 4 bases between. Germline loops: CDR1 MNHNS, CDR2 SASEGT. The CDR3 loop reads CASSVDSYEQYF. The CDR3 nucleotides read TGTGCCAGCAGTGTGGACTCCTACGAGCAGTACTTC.

This chain joins TRBV6-1 and TRBJ1-2; D call uncertain. The CDR3 runs 12 residues. Germline CDR1 is MNHNS and CDR2 is SASEGT. The V end lost 3 bases, the J end lost 8 bases, and 10 bases lay between the germline ends. The DNA for the CDR3 is TGTGCCAGCAGTGAGAACCCCCCAGGCTACACCTTC. The encoded protein is CASSENPPGYTF.

The sample holds a few counts of this clone. Written as DNA, the CDR3 is TGTGCCAGCACCGAACAGGGGGGATCCGGGGAGACCCAGTACTTC. Its translation: CASTEQGGSGETQYF. The chain joins TRBV12-3 or TRBV12-4 to TRBJ2-5, with 8 bases that match TRBD1. The CDR3 has 15 amino acids. Unmatched junction bases numbered 12, after V lost 7 bases and J lost 5 bases.